This TCR beta chain was captured by sequencing in a study of metastatic and nonmetastatic thyroid tumors. Across the study: The authors compared repertoires across blood and tumor or nodule tissue from malignant and benign thyroid patients. Study-wide points: According to reports, the diversity of TCR beta was significantly higher in malignant thyroid tumors than in benign nodules, and this held in both blood and tumor samples.

Comments on this clone: No antigen is known for it.

Authors' data handling: Clinicopathological groups of papillary thyroid cancer showed CDR3 differences that were used to build a distant-metastasis classifier. TCRdb reanalyzed the PCR reads via MiXCR. The V and J calls and clone size come from TCRdb's table, not from the authors' own analysis. The sample records 25,000 to 30,000 clones, roughly 15% being singletons. No treatment had been given to any patient before thyroid surgery. The sequence came from a female donor with papillary thyroid cancer or a benign thyroid nodule (not recorded which). Some clones in this sample may be carry-over from other donors' samples. The sequencing input was blood.

The CDR3 region is CSARDPTSGSAEQFF. DNA for the CDR3: TGCAGTGCTAGAGACCCCACTAGCGGGAGCGCTGAGCAGTTCTTC. This chain joins TRBV20-1 and TRBJ2-1; 11 nucleotides agree with TRBD2. From germline, CDR1 is DFQATT and CDR2 SNEGSKA (reference sequence). Germline trimming cut 0 bases from V and 9 bases from J; bases unmatched to any gene: 7. This CDR3 has 15 amino acids.